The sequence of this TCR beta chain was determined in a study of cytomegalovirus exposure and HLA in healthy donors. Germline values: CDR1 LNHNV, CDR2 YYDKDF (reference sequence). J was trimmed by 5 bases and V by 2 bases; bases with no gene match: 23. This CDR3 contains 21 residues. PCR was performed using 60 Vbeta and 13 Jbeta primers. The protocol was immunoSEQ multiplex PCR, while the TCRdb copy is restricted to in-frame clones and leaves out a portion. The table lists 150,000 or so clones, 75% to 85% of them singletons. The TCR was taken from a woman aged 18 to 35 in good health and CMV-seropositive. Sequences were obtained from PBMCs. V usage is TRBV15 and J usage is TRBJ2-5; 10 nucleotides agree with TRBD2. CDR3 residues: CATSRFGSSGGLIRRGETQYF. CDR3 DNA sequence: TGTGCCACCAGCAGATTTGGGTCTAGCGGGGGTCTGATACGCCGGGGGGAGACCCAGTACTTC. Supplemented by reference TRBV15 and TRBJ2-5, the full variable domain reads DAMVIQNPRYQVTQFGKPVTLSCSQTLNHNVMYWYQQKSSQAPKLLFHYYDKDFNNEADTPDNFQSRRPNTSFCFLDIRSPGLGDTAMYLCATSRFGSSGGLIRRGETQYFGPGTRLLVL.